This T cell receptor beta chain is from a study of T-cell memory formation after mild COVID-19. Germline CDR1 and CDR2: SQVTM and ANQGSEA. This CDR3 has 13 residues. V lost 2 bases to trimming and J lost 1 base, with 7 bases between them. Study-wide points: Nothing showed for sure that second-wave clones peaking on day 37 were SARS-CoV-2 specific.

TCRdb fed the 5' RACE reads into MiXCR, producing one record per CDR3 protein. The table lists 550,000 to 700,000 distinct CDR3 sequences, approximately 15% of them singletons, with about 7.4% in the top ten. In regard to this clonotype: Its antigen remains unidentified.

The sequenced sample was PBMCs or a T cell subset sorted from them (not recorded which). The chain couples TRBV29-1 to TRBJ2-3; no definite D call. The TCR sequence derives from an adult woman who had mild COVID-19 (a few samples of this study predate the infection). Cell type and time point are not known. The DNA of the CDR3 is TGCAGCGTTGAATTAGGTGGCACAGATACGCAGTATTTT. Residues: CSVELGGTDTQYF.